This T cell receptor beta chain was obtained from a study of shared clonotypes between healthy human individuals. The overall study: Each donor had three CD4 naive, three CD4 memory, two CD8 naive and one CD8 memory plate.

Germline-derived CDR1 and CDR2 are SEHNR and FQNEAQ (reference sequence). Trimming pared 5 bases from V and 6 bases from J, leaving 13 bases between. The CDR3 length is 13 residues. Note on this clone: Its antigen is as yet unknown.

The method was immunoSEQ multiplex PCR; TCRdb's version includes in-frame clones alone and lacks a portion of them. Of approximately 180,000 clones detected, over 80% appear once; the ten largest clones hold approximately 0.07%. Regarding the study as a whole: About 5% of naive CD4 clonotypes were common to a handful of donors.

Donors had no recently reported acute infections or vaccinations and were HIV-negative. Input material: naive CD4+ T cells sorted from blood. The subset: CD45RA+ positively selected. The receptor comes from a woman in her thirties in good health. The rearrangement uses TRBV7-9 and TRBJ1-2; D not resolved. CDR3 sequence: CASSRGLLDGYTF. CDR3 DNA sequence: TGTGCCAGCAGCCGCGGCCTCTTGGATGGCTACACCTTC. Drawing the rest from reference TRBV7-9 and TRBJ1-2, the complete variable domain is DTGVSQNPRHKITKRGQNVTFRCDPISEHNRLYWYRQTLGQGPEFLTYFQNEAQLEKSRLLSDRFSAERPKGSFSTLEIQRTEQGDSAMYLCASSRGLLDGYTFGSGTRLTVV.